The text below deals with one T cell receptor beta chain. V was pared by 7 bases and J by 7 bases, with 19 bases between. CDR3 length: 14 amino acids. Per germline, CDR1 LNHDA and CDR2 SQIVND (reference sequence). Per the study methods: Cell counts per sample came from amplifying reference gene primers. TCRdb's table, derived via immunoSEQ multiplex PCR, lists solely in-frame clones and lacks some. For V, J and clone size, that table is used; D and trimming come from the DNA. The repertoire holds 87,000 or so clones, 85% to 90% seen once, with about a fifth in the top ten. This sample was taken from a study of blood T cell repertoires in COVID-19. Across the study: From the United States, Italy and Spain came samples of acute and convalescent COVID-19. T cells, B-cell-depleted T cells, or PBMCs provided the cDNA or gDNA that served as material.

J is TRBJ1-2 and V is TRBV19; no clear D gene. Input material: peripheral blood. The clonotype originates from a woman older than 75 in a cohort sampled during active or convalescent COVID-19. The chain's CDR3 is CASTADYSGSGYTF. The CDR3 DNA follows: TGTGCCAGTACTGCGGACTATTCAGGTTCTGGCTACACCTTC.